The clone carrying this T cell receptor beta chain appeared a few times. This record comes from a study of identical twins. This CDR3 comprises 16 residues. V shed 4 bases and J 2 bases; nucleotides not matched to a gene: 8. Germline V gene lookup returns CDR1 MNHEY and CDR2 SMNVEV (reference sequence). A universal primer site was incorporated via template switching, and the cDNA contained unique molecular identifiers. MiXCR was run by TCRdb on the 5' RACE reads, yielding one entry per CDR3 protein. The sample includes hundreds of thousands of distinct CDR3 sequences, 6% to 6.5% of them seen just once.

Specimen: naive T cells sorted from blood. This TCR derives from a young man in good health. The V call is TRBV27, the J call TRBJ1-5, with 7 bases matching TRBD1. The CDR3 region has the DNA TGTGCCAGCAGTTCCCGACAGGGACGGGGCAATCAGCCCCAGCATTTT. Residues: CASSSRQGRGNQPQHF.